These T cell receptor beta chains were read from a single sample in a study of shared clonotypes between healthy human individuals. TCRdb's copy holds only in-frame clones and misses some; the assay was immunoSEQ multiplex PCR. This table has about 2.4 million clones, approximately 94% appearing once. Specimen: naive CD4+ T cells from PBMCs. The receptors shown here come from a man aged 18 to 30 in good health. Some clones in this sample may be carry-over from other donors' samples. The CDR3 runs from the conserved cysteine through the conserved F or W. A D gene is named only where the DNA matches it firmly. The size of a clone is reported for some rows only, either as once, few or many, or as a class for expanded clones.

d_gene: TRBD1
v_gene: TRBV7-8
abundance: once
j_gene: TRBJ2-7
CDR3nt: TGTGCCAGCAGCCCCGACAGGGTCTACGAGCAGTACTTC
CDR3aa: CASSPDRVYEQYF

d_gene: TRBD1
v_gene: TRBV2
abundance: .
j_gene: TRBJ2-2
CDR3nt: TGTGCCAGCAGTGTCGACAGGGCCCTCGGGGAGCTGTTTTTT
CDR3aa: CASSVDRALGELFF

d_gene: .
v_gene: TRBV7-6
abundance: .
j_gene: TRBJ2-5
CDR3nt: TGTGCCAGCAGTCAGACGTTAACTCAAGAGACCCAGTACTTC
CDR3aa: CASSQTLTQETQYF

d_gene: .
v_gene: TRBV7-3
abundance: .
j_gene: TRBJ2-2
CDR3nt: TGTGCCAGCAGCTTAGTGCCGGGAACCGGGGAGCTGTTTTTT
CDR3aa: CASSLVPGTGELFF

d_gene: TRBD2
v_gene: TRBV29-1
abundance: .
j_gene: TRBJ2-1
CDR3nt: TGCAGCGTCGACACCGGGACTAGTTCGGCCGAGCAGTTCTTC
CDR3aa: CSVDTGTSSAEQFF

d_gene: .
v_gene: TRBV21-1
abundance: .
j_gene: TRBJ2-7
CDR3nt: TGTGCCAGCAGCAAATTTTCGGCGAGACTAGCGGGAGCCTACGAGCAGTACTTC
CDR3aa: CASSKFSARLAGAYEQYF

d_gene: .
v_gene: TRBV30
abundance: few
j_gene: TRBJ1-1
CDR3nt: TGTGCCTGGAGGGCTGACTCCACTGAAGCTTTCTTT
CDR3aa: CAWRADSTEAFF

d_gene: .
v_gene: TRBV30
abundance: .
j_gene: TRBJ1-5
CDR3nt: TGTGCCTGGAGTCCGGGCTTGTATAGCAATCAGCCCCAGCATTTT
CDR3aa: CAWSPGLYSNQPQHF

d_gene: .
v_gene: TRBV7-6
abundance: .
j_gene: TRBJ2-3
CDR3nt: TGTGCCAGCAGCTTAGGGAGGGTGGTTTCAGATACGCAGTATTTT
CDR3aa: CASSLGRVVSDTQYF

d_gene: .
v_gene: TRBV6-1
abundance: .
j_gene: TRBJ1-5
CDR3nt: TGTGCCAGCAGTGAAGCGATGGGAGGCGCTCAGCCCCAGCATTTT
CDR3aa: CASSEAMGGAQPQHF

d_gene: TRBD1
v_gene: TRBV9
abundance: .
j_gene: TRBJ1-5
CDR3nt: TGTGCCAGCGGTACTATGACAGGGATGCAGCCCCAGCATTTT
CDR3aa: CASGTMTGMQPQHF

d_gene: TRBD1
v_gene: TRBV27
abundance: .
j_gene: TRBJ1-6
CDR3nt: TGTGCCAGCAGCAACCCGGGACAGGCCAATTCACCCCTCCACTTT
CDR3aa: CASSNPGQANSPLHF

d_gene: TRBD1
v_gene: TRBV18
abundance: .
j_gene: TRBJ2-7
CDR3nt: TGTGCCAGCTCACCACCCTCCAGGGGGCAGCACGAGCAGTACTTC
CDR3aa: CASSPPSRGQHEQYF

d_gene: .
v_gene: TRBV5-1
abundance: once
j_gene: TRBJ2-3
CDR3nt: TGCGCCAGCAGCTTCGACCCCCGAACAGATACGCAGTATTTT
CDR3aa: CASSFDPRTDTQYF

d_gene: .
v_gene: TRBV9
abundance: .
j_gene: TRBJ1-1
CDR3nt: TGTGCCAGCAGCGTGAACAAGAACACTGAAGCTTTCTTT
CDR3aa: CASSVNKNTEAFF

d_gene: TRBD2
v_gene: TRBV5-1
abundance: .
j_gene: TRBJ2-1
CDR3nt: TGCGCCAGCAGCTTAACTAGCGGCGATTACAATGAGCAGTTCTTC
CDR3aa: CASSLTSGDYNEQFF

d_gene: .
v_gene: TRBV7-9
abundance: .
j_gene: TRBJ2-3
CDR3nt: TGTGCCAGCAGCCGAGCGACTTCCCAGTATTTT
CDR3aa: CASSRATSQYF

d_gene: .
v_gene: TRBV2
abundance: .
j_gene: TRBJ1-2
CDR3nt: TGTGCCAGCAGTGGTCCCGGGACCTTATATGGCTACACCTTC
CDR3aa: CASSGPGTLYGYTF

d_gene: .
v_gene: TRBV2
abundance: .
j_gene: TRBJ2-6
CDR3nt: TGTGCCAGCAGATCCGGTCCTGGGGCCAACGTCCTGACTTTC
CDR3aa: CASRSGPGANVLTF

d_gene: TRBD2
v_gene: TRBV29-1
abundance: .
j_gene: TRBJ2-3
CDR3nt: TGCAGCGTTGAAGGACTAGCGGGAGTGGGGGGAGATACGCAGTATTTT
CDR3aa: CSVEGLAGVGGDTQYF

d_gene: TRBD1
v_gene: TRBV6-4
abundance: few
j_gene: TRBJ2-2
CDR3nt: TGTGCCAGCAGCACTACAGGGGACACCGGGGAGCTGTTTTTT
CDR3aa: CASSTTGDTGELFF

d_gene: .
v_gene: TRBV5-1
abundance: .
j_gene: TRBJ2-1
CDR3nt: TGCGCCAGCAGCTTCAGGATCTCGGGCAATGAGCAGTTCTTC
CDR3aa: CASSFRISGNEQFF

d_gene: TRBD2
v_gene: TRBV7-9
abundance: .
j_gene: TRBJ2-5
CDR3nt: TGTGCCAGCAGCCAGGGACTAGCGGGAGGAAGAAGCCAAGAGACCCAGTACTTC
CDR3aa: CASSQGLAGGRSQETQYF

d_gene: .
v_gene: TRBV7-9
abundance: .
j_gene: TRBJ1-4
CDR3nt: TGTGCCAGCAGCCCGTGGACAGCTGAAAAACTGTTTTTT
CDR3aa: CASSPWTAEKLFF

d_gene: .
v_gene: TRBV28
abundance: .
j_gene: TRBJ2-7
CDR3nt: TGTGCCAGCAGTTTATTGGGTCAGGGAGTGTCCTACGAGCAGTACTTC
CDR3aa: CASSLLGQGVSYEQYF

d_gene: .
v_gene: TRBV6-1
abundance: .
j_gene: TRBJ2-2
CDR3nt: TGTGCCAGCAGTGAATTTCGTTGGTTCACCGGGGAGCTGTTTTTT
CDR3aa: CASSEFRWFTGELFF

d_gene: TRBD2
v_gene: TRBV28
abundance: .
j_gene: TRBJ2-2
CDR3nt: TGTGCCAGCAGGTTAGCGGGGCCATCCGTCCTCGGGGAGCTGTTTTTT
CDR3aa: CASRLAGPSVLGELFF

d_gene: .
v_gene: TRBV6-1
abundance: .
j_gene: TRBJ2-7
CDR3nt: TGTGCCAGCAGTGACCGTACCCGGGACGAGCAGTACTTC
CDR3aa: CASSDRTRDEQYF

d_gene: .
v_gene: TRBV5-1
abundance: .
j_gene: TRBJ2-2
CDR3nt: TGCGCCAGCACCCTACCGGACACTTCGAACACCGGGGAGCTGTTTTTT
CDR3aa: CASTLPDTSNTGELFF

d_gene: TRBD2
v_gene: TRBV9
abundance: .
j_gene: TRBJ2-5
CDR3nt: TGTGCCAGCAGCGTAGGGGCGGGAGTTGCTGAGACCCAGTACTTC
CDR3aa: CASSVGAGVAETQYF

d_gene: .
v_gene: TRBV10-2
abundance: .
j_gene: TRBJ2-4
CDR3nt: TGCGCCAGCAACCCACAGGGTCTCGGACACATTCAGTACTTC
CDR3aa: CASNPQGLGHIQYF